This T cell receptor (beta chain) was profiled in a study of cytomegalovirus exposure and HLA in healthy donors (dated by TCRdb to 2016 to 2017). As for the study more broadly: According to a later analysis, the 120 validation repertoires were produced on the same platform as the 600 to 850 repertoires of the first cohort. The study was designed to test whether signatures of past pathogen exposure could be identified by cataloging public T cell receptors. Besides the first cohort of about 730 subjects, a separate validation cohort made up of over 95 different subjects was used. To predict cytomegalovirus infection status, the study combined high-throughput TCR immunosequencing, statistical association of individual TCRs with disease status, and machine learning. Study-wide conclusions, independent of this receptor: A few of the identified cytomegalovirus-associated TCR beta chains were confirmed in vitro to be specific for cytomegalovirus antigens. All 110 or so repertoires were used to score co-occurrence in the validation cohort in a later analysis, because that analysis had no HLA typing for the cohort. The classifier was reported to diagnose cytomegalovirus status with high specificity and sensitivity in both the original and validation cohorts. The authors suggested that the approach could potentially be generalized to other disease states and immunological phenotypes. The study listed 164 TCR beta chains as associated with cytomegalovirus. While some public TCRs were present in many individuals, most TCR sequences turned up only very rarely across donors. Subsequent analysis determined that TCRs grouped into clusters in the first cohort also showed a tendency toward co-occurrence across the roughly 120 validation repertoires, and approximately 94% of cluster scores exceeded 0.

The donors were included in the validation cohort of roughly 130 subjects, a group kept apart from the approximately 700-subject first cohort. Library generation was performed with the immunoSEQ multiplex PCR assay. Processing in the source paper ran as follows. A statistical classification framework was built to diagnose cytomegalovirus status from the catalog of TCR beta chain sequences. Sourced from immuneACCESS, this table was stored by TCRdb with only in-frame sequences that have V and J called. A share of the clones is absent; for the studies checked, an unresolved V gene accounts for under half, and the remainder has no known explanation. V, J and clone size are taken as reported in that table, and D and trimming were inferred from the DNA itself. The table for this sample lists 55,000 to 80,000 clones; about 94% of them were counted only once. 1.2% to 1.5% of the sample comes from the top ten.

Trimming takes 1 base off V and 7 bases off J; junction bases not matched to a gene: 3. The CDR3 starts with the cysteine, ends with the phenylalanine, and has 14 residues. The DNA shown is the 42-base CDR3, in frame from base 1. The germline V gene specifies SGHDN as CDR1 and FVKESK as CDR2. Of note for this clone: The clone's antigen remains unknown. No qualities accompany the bases; no much larger clone lies one base away.

The clonotype was recovered from a man between 18 and 35 years old in good health and CMV-seropositive. In this chain, TRBV14 is recombined with TRBJ1-5, and 8 bases in between align with TRBD1. Sequenced input: PBMCs. The CDR3 sequence is CASSQAGGSQPQHF. Read as DNA, the sequence is TGTGCCAGCAGCCAAGCAGGGGGCAGCCAGCCCCAGCATTTT.